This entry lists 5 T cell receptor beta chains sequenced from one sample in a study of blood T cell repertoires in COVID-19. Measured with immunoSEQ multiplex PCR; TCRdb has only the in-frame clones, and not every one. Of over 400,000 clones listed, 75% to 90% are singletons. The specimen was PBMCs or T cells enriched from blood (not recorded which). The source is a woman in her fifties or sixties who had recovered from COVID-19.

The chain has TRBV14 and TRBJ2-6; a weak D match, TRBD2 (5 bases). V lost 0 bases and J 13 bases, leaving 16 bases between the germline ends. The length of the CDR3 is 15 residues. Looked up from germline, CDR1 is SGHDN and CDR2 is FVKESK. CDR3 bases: TGTGCCAGCAGCCAAGATTGGAGCGGAATCGGGGTCCTGACTTTC. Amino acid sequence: CASSQDWSGIGVLTF.

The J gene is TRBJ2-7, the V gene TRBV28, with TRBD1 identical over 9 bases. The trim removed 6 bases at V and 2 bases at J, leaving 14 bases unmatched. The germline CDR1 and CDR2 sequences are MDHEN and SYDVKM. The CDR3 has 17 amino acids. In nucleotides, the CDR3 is TGTGCCAGCAGCCCATATGGTCCCCGGGACAGGGCCTACGAGCAGTACTTC. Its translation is CASSPYGPRDRAYEQYF.

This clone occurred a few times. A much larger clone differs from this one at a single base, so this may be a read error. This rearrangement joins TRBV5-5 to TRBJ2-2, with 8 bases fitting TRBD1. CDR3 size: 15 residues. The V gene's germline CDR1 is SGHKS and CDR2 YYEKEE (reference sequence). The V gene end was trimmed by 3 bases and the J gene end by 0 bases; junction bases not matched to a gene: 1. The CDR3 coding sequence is TGTGCCAGCAGCTGGACAGGGACGAACACCGGGGAGCTGTTTTTT. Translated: CASSWTGTNTGELFF.

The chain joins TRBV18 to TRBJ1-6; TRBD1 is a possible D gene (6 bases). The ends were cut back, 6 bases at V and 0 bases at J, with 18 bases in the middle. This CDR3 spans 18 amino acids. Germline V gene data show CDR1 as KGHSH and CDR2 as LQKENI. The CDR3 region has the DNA TGTGCCAGCTCCCCAGGGGCGACAGCCCTCTCCTATAATTCACCCCTCCACTTT. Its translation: CASSPGATALSYNSPLHF. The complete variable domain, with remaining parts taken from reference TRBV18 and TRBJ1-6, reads NAGVMQNPRHLVRRRGQEARLRCSPMKGHSHVYWYRQLPEEGLKFMVYLQKENIIDESGMPKERFSAEFPKEGPSILRIQQVVRGDSAAYFCASSPGATALSYNSPLHFGNGTRLTVT.

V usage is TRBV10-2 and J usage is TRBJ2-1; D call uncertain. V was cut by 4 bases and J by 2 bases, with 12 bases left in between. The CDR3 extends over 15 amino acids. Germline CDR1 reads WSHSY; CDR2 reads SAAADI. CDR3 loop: CASSVGAVAYNEQFF. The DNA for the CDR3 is TGCGCCAGCAGTGTAGGCGCGGTAGCCTACAATGAGCAGTTCTTC.